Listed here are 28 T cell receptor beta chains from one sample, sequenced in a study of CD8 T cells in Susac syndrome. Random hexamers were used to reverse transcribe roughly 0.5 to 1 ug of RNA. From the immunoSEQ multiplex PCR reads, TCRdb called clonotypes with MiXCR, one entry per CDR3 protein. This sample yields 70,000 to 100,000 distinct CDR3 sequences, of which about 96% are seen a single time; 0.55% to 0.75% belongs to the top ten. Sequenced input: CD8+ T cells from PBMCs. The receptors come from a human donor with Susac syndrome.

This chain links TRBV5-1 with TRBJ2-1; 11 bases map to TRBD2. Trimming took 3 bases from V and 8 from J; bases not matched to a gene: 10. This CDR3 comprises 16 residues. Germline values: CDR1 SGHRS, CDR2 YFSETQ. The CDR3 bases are TGCGCCAGCAGCTACGTAGCGGGGGGGCAAACAGATGAGCAGTTCTTC. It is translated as CASSYVAGGQTDEQFF.

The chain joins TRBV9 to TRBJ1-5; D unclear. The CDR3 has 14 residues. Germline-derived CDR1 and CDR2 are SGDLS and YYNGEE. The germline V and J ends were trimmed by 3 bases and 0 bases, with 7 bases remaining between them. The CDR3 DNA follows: TGTGCCAGCAGCGGAGTAGATAGCAATCAGCCCCAGCATTTT. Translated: CASSGVDSNQPQHF.

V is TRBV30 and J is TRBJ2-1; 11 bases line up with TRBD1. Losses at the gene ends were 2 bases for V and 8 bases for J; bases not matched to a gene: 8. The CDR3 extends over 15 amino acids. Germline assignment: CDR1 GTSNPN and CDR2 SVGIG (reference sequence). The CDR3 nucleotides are TGTGCCTGGAGTTCCGGGACAGGGGGTATCGATGAGCAGTTCTTC. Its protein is CAWSSGTGGIDEQFF.

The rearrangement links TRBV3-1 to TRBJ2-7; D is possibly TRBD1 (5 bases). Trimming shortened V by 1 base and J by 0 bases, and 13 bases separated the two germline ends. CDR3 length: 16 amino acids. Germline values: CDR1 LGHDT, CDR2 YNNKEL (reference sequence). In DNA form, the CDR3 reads TGTGCCAGCAGCCAAGTGGGGCCGACGATCTCCTACGAGCAGTACTTC. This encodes CASSQVGPTISYEQYF.

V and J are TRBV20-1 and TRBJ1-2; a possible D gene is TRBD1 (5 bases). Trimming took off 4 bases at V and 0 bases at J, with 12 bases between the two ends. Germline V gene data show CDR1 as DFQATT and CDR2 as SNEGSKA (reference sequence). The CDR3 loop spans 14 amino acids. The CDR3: CSATTGLANYGYTF. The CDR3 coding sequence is TGCAGTGCTACAACAGGCTTAGCTAACTATGGCTACACCTTC.

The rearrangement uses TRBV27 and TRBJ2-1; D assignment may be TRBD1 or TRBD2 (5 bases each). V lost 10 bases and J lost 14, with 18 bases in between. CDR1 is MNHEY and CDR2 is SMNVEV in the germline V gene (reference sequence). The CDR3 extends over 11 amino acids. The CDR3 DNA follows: TGTGCCATCAGGGAGAGCGGAATGGAGTTCTTC. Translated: CAIRESGMEFF.

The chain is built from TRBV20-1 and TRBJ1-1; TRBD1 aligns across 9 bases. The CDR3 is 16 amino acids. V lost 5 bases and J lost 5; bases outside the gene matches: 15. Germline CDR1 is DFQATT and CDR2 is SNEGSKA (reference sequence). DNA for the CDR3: TGCAGTGCTGTAACACTCTCGGGACAGGGAGGGACTGAAGCTTTCTTT. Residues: CSAVTLSGQGGTEAFF.

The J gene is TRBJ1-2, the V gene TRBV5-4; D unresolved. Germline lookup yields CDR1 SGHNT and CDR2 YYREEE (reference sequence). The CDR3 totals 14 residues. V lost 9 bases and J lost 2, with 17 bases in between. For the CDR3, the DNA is TGTGCCATCCTGTTATCAGACGGAAACTATGGCTACACCTTC. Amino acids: CAILLSDGNYGYTF. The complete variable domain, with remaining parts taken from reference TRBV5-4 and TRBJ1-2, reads ETGVTQSPTHLIKTRGQQVTLRCSSQSGHNTVSWYQQALGQGPQFIFQYYREEENGRGNFPPRFSGLQFPNYSSELNVNALELDDSALYLCAILLSDGNYGYTFGSGTRLTVV.

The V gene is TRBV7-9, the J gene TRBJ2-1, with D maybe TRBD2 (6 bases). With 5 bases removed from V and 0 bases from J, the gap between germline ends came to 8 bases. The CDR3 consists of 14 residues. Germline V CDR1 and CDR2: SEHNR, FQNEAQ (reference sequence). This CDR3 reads CASSGGSSYNEQFF. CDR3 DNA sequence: TGTGCCAGCAGCGGGGGGTCCTCCTACAATGAGCAGTTCTTC.

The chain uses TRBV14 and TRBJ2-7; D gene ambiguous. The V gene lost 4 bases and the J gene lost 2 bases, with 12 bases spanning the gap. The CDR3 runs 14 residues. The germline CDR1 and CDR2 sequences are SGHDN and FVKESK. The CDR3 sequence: CASSRVGSTYEQYF. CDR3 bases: TGTGCCAGCAGCCGAGTAGGATCCACCTACGAGCAGTACTTC.

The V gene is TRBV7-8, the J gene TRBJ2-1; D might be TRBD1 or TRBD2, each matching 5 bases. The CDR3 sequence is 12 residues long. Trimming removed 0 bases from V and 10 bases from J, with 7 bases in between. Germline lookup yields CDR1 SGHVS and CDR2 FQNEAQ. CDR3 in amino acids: CASSLAGTEQFF. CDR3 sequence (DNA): TGTGCCAGCAGCTTAGCAGGGACCGAGCAGTTCTTC.

The CDR3 DNA sequence: TGCAGCGTTGAATTAAGGAACTACAATGAGCAGTTCTTC. It is translated as CSVELRNYNEQFF. The chain is built from TRBV29-1 and TRBJ2-1; D call uncertain. The CDR3 totals 13 residues. Trimming stripped 2 bases from V and 3 bases from J, with 8 bases between. Germline CDR1 is SQVTM and CDR2 is ANQGSEA.

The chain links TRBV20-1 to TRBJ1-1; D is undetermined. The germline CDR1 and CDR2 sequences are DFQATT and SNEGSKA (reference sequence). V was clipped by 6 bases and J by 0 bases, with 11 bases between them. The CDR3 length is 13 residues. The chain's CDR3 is CSAKGLMNTEAFF. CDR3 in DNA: TGCAGTGCAAAGGGATTAATGAACACTGAAGCTTTCTTT.

The chain's CDR3 is CSVVAGGTGELFF. As DNA, the CDR3 is TGCAGCGTTGTGGCGGGGGGCACCGGGGAGCTGTTTTTT. This chain links TRBV29-1 with TRBJ2-2, with 8 bases aligning to TRBD2. The CDR3 spans 13 residues. J gave up 4 bases and V 4 bases, and 2 bases lay outside the gene matches. Germline CDR1 is SQVTM and CDR2 is ANQGSEA.

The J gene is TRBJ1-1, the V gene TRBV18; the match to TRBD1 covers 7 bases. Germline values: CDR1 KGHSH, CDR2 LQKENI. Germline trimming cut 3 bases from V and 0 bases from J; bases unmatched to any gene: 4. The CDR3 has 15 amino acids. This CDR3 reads CASSPGDRLNTEAFF. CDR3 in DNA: TGTGCCAGCTCACCTGGGGACAGACTGAACACTGAAGCTTTCTTT.

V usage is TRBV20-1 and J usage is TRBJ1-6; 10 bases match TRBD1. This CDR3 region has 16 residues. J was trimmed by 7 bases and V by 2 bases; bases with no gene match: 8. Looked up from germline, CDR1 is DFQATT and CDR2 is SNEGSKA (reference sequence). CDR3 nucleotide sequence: TGCAGTGCTAGACGTGGACAGGGGGGATTCAATTCACCCCTCCACTTT. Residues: CSARRGQGGFNSPLHF.

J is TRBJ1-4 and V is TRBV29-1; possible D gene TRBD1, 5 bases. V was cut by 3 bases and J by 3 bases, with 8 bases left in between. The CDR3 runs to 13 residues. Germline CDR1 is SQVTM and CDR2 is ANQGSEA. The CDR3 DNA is TGCAGCGTTGAGGAGGGGCCTAATGAAAAACTGTTTTTT. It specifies CSVEEGPNEKLFF.

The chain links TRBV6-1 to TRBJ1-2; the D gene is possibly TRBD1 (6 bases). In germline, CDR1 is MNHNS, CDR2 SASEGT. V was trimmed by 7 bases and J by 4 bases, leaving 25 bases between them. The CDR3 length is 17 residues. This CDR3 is CASNKEALRGFFYGYTF. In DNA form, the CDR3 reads TGTGCCAGCAATAAGGAGGCTCTAAGGGGGTTCTTCTATGGCTACACCTTC.

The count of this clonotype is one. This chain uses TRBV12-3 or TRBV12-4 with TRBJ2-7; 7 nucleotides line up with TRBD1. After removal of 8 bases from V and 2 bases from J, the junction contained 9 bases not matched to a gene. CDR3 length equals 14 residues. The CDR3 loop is CASQTGTATYEQYF. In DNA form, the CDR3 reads TGTGCCAGCCAAACTGGGACAGCCACCTACGAGCAGTACTTC.

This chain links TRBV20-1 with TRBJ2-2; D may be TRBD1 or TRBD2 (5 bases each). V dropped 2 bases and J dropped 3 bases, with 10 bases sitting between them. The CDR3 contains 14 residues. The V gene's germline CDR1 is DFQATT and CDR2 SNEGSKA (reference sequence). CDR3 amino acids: CSARFGDHTGELFF. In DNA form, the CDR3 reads TGCAGTGCTAGATTCGGGGACCACACCGGGGAGCTGTTTTTT.

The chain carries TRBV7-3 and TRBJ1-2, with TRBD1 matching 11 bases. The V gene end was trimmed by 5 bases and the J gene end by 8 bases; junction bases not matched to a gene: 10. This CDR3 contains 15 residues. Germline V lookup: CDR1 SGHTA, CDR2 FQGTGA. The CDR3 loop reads CASSLGQGEVDGYTF. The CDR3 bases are TGTGCCAGCAGCCTGGGACAGGGGGAGGTTGACGGCTACACCTTC.

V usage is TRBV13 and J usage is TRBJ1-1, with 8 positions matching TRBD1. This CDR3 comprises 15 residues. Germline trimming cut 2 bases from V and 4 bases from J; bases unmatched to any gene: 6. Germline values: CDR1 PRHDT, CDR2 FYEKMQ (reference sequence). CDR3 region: CASSLNRGRTTEAFF. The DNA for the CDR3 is TGTGCCAGCAGCTTAAACAGGGGGAGGACCACTGAAGCTTTCTTT.

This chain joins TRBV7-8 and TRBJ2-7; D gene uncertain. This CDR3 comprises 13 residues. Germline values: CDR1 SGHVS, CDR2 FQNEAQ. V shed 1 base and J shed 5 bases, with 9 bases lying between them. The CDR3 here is CASSLGVLNEQYF. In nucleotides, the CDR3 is TGTGCCAGCAGCTTAGGGGTGCTGAACGAGCAGTACTTC.

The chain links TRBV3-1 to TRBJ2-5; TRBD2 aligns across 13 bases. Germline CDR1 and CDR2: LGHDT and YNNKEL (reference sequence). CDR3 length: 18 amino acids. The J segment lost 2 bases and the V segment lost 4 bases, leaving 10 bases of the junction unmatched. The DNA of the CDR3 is TGTGCCAGCAGCCCGGGTCCTGGACTAGCGGGGGTACAAGAGACCCAGTACTTC. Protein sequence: CASSPGPGLAGVQETQYF.

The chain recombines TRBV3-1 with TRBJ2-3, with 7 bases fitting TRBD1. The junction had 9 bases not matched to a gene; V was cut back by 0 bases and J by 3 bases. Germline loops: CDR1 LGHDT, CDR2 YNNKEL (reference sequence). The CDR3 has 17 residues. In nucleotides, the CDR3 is TGTGCCAGCAGCCAAGAGTTCACAGGGGATGCTACAGATACGCAGTATTTT. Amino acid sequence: CASSQEFTGDATDTQYF.

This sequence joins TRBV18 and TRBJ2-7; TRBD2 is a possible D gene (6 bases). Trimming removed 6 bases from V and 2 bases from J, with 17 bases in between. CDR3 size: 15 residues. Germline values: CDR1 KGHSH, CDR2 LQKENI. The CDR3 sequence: CASSPGGVVPYEQYF. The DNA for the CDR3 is TGTGCCAGCTCCCCCGGAGGGGTGGTCCCCTACGAGCAGTACTTC. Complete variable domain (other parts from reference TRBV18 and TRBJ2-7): NAGVMQNPRHLVRRRGQEARLRCSPMKGHSHVYWYRQLPEEGLKFMVYLQKENIIDESGMPKERFSAEFPKEGPSILRIQQVVRGDSAAYFCASSPGGVVPYEQYFGPGTRLTVT.

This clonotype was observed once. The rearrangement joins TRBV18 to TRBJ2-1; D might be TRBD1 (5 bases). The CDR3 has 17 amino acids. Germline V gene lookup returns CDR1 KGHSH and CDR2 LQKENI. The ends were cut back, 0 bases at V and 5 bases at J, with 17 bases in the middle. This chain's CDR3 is CASSPPSGPQSNNEQFF. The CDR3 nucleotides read TGTGCCAGCTCACCACCGTCAGGGCCCCAGAGTAACAATGAGCAGTTCTTC.

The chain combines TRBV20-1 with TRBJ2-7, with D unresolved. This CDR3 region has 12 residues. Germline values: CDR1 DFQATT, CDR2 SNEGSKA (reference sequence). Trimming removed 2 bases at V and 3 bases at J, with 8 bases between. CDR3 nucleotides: TGCAGTGCTAGATACGCAGGCTACGAGCAGTACTTC. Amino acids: CSARYAGYEQYF.